The rows below give T cell receptor beta chains drawn from one sample of a study of PD-L1 blockade in urothelial cancer. Repertoires were generated with immunoSEQ multiplex PCR, while TCRdb's copy carries only in-frame clones and drops some. This table has tens of thousands of clones, roughly 90% appearing once. The specimen was PBMCs, collected around atezolizumab (anti-PD-L1) treatment. These TCRs come from a man between 60 and 70 years old with urothelial cancer. Each CDR3 is given with its conserved first and last residue. D genes are given only for firm matches. Clone size is given for some rows only: seen once, a few or many times, or a class if the clone is expanded.

CASSPGASGANVLTF TGTGCCAGCTCACCGGGCGCGTCCGGGGCCAACGTCCTGACTTTC TRBV18 15 TRBJ2-6 NA once
CASSPPSAGELFF TGTGCCAGCTCACCCCCTTCAGCCGGGGAGCTGTTTTTT TRBV18 13 TRBJ2-2 NA NA
CASSIGQYPVEQFF TGTGCCAGTAGTATAGGGCAATACCCCGTTGAGCAGTTCTTC TRBV19 14 TRBJ2-1 NA NA
CASSRNPSNEKLFF TGTGCCAGCAGTCGCAATCCTAGTAATGAAAAACTGTTTTTT TRBV6-5 14 TRBJ1-4 NA few
CASSYYRTGDTDTQYF TGTGCCAGCAGTTACTATCGGACGGGAGACACAGATACGCAGTATTTT TRBV6-6 16 TRBJ2-3 NA NA
CASTLSSAVIQPQHF TGTGCCAGCACCCTGTCCTCCGCAGTCATTCAGCCCCAGCATTTT TRBV2 15 TRBJ1-5 NA once
CASSVGPGFSYEQYF TGTGCCAGCAGCGTAGGACCGGGGTTCTCCTACGAGCAGTACTTC TRBV9 15 TRBJ2-7 NA NA
CASSPFDRASTGELFF TGTGCCAGCTCACCATTTGACAGGGCTAGCACCGGGGAGCTGTTTTTT TRBV18 16 TRBJ2-2 TRBD1 NA
CASSIRGSGEKLFF TGTGCCAGCAGCATCAGGGGTTCGGGTGAAAAACTGTTTTTT TRBV7-9 14 TRBJ1-4 NA NA
CASSLSQNTEAFF TGTGCCAGCAGTTTATCACAGAACACTGAAGCTTTCTTT TRBV28 13 TRBJ1-1 NA NA
CSVRTDQETQYF TGCAGCGTTCGCACGGACCAAGAGACCCAGTACTTC TRBV29-1 12 TRBJ2-5 NA few
CASSPPQGAAFPDTQYF TGTGCCAGCTCACCACCACAGGGGGCGGCTTTCCCAGATACGCAGTATTTT TRBV18 17 TRBJ2-3 TRBD1 NA
CASRPWGEVYEQYF TGTGCCAGCCGCCCATGGGGGGAAGTCTACGAGCAGTACTTC TRBV27 14 TRBJ2-7 NA NA
CASSSPGTGVQPQHF TGTGCCAGCAGTTCCCCCGGGACAGGGGTTCAGCCCCAGCATTTT TRBV28 15 TRBJ1-5 TRBD1 NA
CASSSGDVYEQYF TGTGCCAGTAGTTCGGGGGACGTCTACGAGCAGTACTTC TRBV19 13 TRBJ2-7 NA NA
CAWARDRGPLGGYTF TGTGCCTGGGCGCGGGACAGGGGGCCCTTGGGTGGCTACACCTTC TRBV30 15 TRBJ1-2 TRBD1 NA
CASSLTGEENIQYF TGTGCCAGCAGCTTGACAGGGGAGGAAAACATTCAGTACTTC TRBV11-3 14 TRBJ2-4 TRBD1 NA
CASSPPGRISTDTQYF TGTGCCAGCTCACCACCGGGGCGGATAAGCACAGATACGCAGTATTTT TRBV18 16 TRBJ2-3 NA NA
CASKLAGGPYEQYF TGTGCCAGCAAACTAGCGGGGGGGCCTTACGAGCAGTACTTC TRBV27 14 TRBJ2-7 TRBD2 NA
CASSVGHLANYGYTF TGTGCCAGCAGCGTAGGTCACCTAGCTAACTATGGCTACACCTTC TRBV9 15 TRBJ1-2 NA NA
CASSPPQGAIGELFF TGTGCCAGCTCACCACCACAGGGGGCTATCGGGGAGCTGTTTTTT TRBV18 15 TRBJ2-2 TRBD1 few
CASSIVLAGKYEQYF TGTGCCAGTAGTATAGTACTAGCGGGGAAGTACGAGCAGTACTTC TRBV19 15 TRBJ2-7 TRBD2 NA
CASSQDKGASGNTIYF TGCGCCAGCAGCCAAGATAAAGGGGCGTCAGGAAACACCATATATTTT TRBV4-3 16 TRBJ1-3 NA NA
CAWSTENSRSETQYF TGTGCCTGGAGTACGGAGAATAGTAGATCAGAGACCCAGTACTTC TRBV30 15 TRBJ2-5 NA NA
CASRTWDREDGNQPQHF TGTGCCAGCAGAACTTGGGACAGGGAGGATGGCAATCAGCCCCAGCATTTT TRBV28 17 TRBJ1-5 TRBD1 NA
CASSRDRFEAFF TGTGCCAGCAGTCGAGACAGGTTCGAGGCTTTCTTT TRBV6-6 12 TRBJ1-1 NA NA
CASSLDPGTNYGYTF TGTGCCAGCAGCTTAGACCCAGGCACTAACTATGGCTACACCTTC TRBV7-8 15 TRBJ1-2 NA NA
CASSFRAGYEQYF TGTGCCAGCAGTTTCAGGGCAGGCTACGAGCAGTACTTC TRBV28 13 TRBJ2-7 NA NA
CASSSGTGTYNEQFF TGCGCCAGCAGCTCCGGGACTGGGACCTACAATGAGCAGTTCTTC TRBV10-1 15 TRBJ2-1 NA NA
CASSEAAVTEAFF TGTGCCAGCAGTGAAGCGGCGGTGACTGAAGCTTTCTTT TRBV2 13 TRBJ1-1 NA NA
CATSRERERYEQYF TGTGCCACGAGCAGAGAGCGGGAGCGGTACGAGCAGTACTTC TRBV15 14 TRBJ2-7 TRBD2 NA
CASTKTSGAYEQYF TGTGCCAGCACCAAGACTAGCGGGGCCTACGAGCAGTACTTC TRBV6-5 14 TRBJ2-7 TRBD2 NA